The 20 T cell receptor beta chains presented below share a single source sample, sequenced in a study of T-cell memory formation after mild COVID-19. TCRdb used MiXCR to reprocess the 5' RACE reads, holding one entry per CDR3 protein. The table lists some 68,000 distinct CDR3 sequences, 16% of them singletons, with 31% in the top ten. Sequenced sample: PBMCs or a T cell subset sorted from them (not recorded which). The receptors derive from an adult woman who had mild COVID-19 (a few samples of this study predate the infection). Cell type and time point are not known.

This clonotype appeared a few times. The genes are TRBV9 and TRBJ1-5; 7 positions match TRBD1. Germline CDR1 is SGDLS and CDR2 is YYNGEE. Trimming cost V 4 bases and J 0 bases; bases outside gene matches: 4. This CDR3 contains 15 residues. The CDR3 DNA follows: TGTGCCAGCAGCCCGGGACAGAATAGCAATCAGCCCCAGCATTTT. Translation: CASSPGQNSNQPQHF.

The table lists this clonotype with a few counts. CDR3 in DNA: TGTGCCAGCAGTCAAGACAGGGGGCACGAGACCCAGTACTTC. Its translation is CASSQDRGHETQYF. This chain connects TRBV12-3 or TRBV12-4 to TRBJ2-5; 10 bases fit TRBD1. J gave up 5 bases and V 5 bases, and 5 bases lay outside the gene matches. CDR3 length equals 14 residues.

V and J are TRBV4-1 and TRBJ1-1, with D perhaps matching TRBD1 (5 bases). Trimming took off 0 bases at V and 5 bases at J, with 10 bases between the two ends. This CDR3 comprises 14 residues. Per the germline V gene, CDR1 is MGHRA and CDR2 is YSYEKL. CDR3 sequence (DNA): TGCGCCAGCAGCCAAGATGAGGGGAGGACTGAAGCTTTCTTT. This encodes CASSQDEGRTEAFF.

There are a few counts of this clonotype. The chain has TRBV29-1 and TRBJ2-1; D not resolved. CDR3 length: 14 amino acids. Germline V gene lookup returns CDR1 SQVTM and CDR2 ANQGSEA. Trimming removed 2 bases at V and 8 bases at J, with 16 bases between. The DNA of the CDR3 is TGCAGCGTTGAATGGGTCCTCCCCCCGGATGAGCAGTTCTTC. It encodes CSVEWVLPPDEQFF.

V gene TRBV7-2 combines with J gene TRBJ2-5; 16 bases agree with TRBD2. Looked up from germline, CDR1 is SGHTA and CDR2 is FQGNSA. Germline trimming cut 5 bases from V and 7 bases from J; bases unmatched to any gene: 13. The CDR3 length is 18 residues. Written as DNA, the CDR3 is TGTGCCAGCAGCCTCGGTGCGGGGACTAGCGGGAGGGCCGTGACCCAGTACTTC. As protein: CASSLGAGTSGRAVTQYF.

The chain is built from TRBV4-3 and TRBJ1-2; the D is unclear. V lost 0 bases to trimming and J lost 6 bases, with 23 bases between them. The V gene's germline CDR1 is LGHNA and CDR2 YSLEER. The CDR3 contains 18 residues. The CDR3 protein is CASSQDRVLTSSTHGYTF. The CDR3, as DNA: TGCGCCAGCAGCCAAGATCGTGTGTTGACAAGCTCCACACATGGCTACACCTTC.

A few counts support this clonotype. This chain uses TRBV12-3 or TRBV12-4 with TRBJ2-1, with 7 bases that match TRBD2. J was trimmed by 0 bases and V by 6 bases; bases with no gene match: 5. CDR3 size: 15 residues. CDR3 nucleotides: TGTGCCAGCAGCCCTAGCGGATTCTCCTACAATGAGCAGTTCTTC. Translating gives CASSPSGFSYNEQFF.

This clonotype has only a few counts. The rearrangement uses TRBV29-1 and TRBJ2-3; 9 bases match TRBD2. The V and J ends lost 3 bases and 3 bases, in that order; junction bases with no gene match: 13. The length of the CDR3 is 17 residues. CDR1 is SQVTM, CDR2 ANQGSEA, per germline. This chain's CDR3 is CSVDWGGSAGGTDTQYF. The DNA of the CDR3 is TGCAGCGTTGACTGGGGGGGATCAGCGGGAGGAACAGATACGCAGTATTTT.

In its sample, this clonotype was seen many times. The V gene is TRBV7-8, the J gene TRBJ2-7; a possible D gene is TRBD1 (6 bases). V dropped 1 base and J dropped 2 bases, with 12 bases sitting between them. The CDR3 consists of 15 residues. Germline assignment: CDR1 SGHVS and CDR2 FQNEAQ. CDR3 DNA sequence: TGTGCCAGCAGCTTAGACTCCCGGGACACCTACGAGCAGTACTTC. Translation: CASSLDSRDTYEQYF. Supplemented by reference TRBV7-8 and TRBJ2-7, the full variable domain reads GAGVSQSPRYKVAKRGQDVALRCDPISGHVSLFWYQQALGQGPEFLTYFQNEAQLDKSGLPSDRFFAERPEGSVSTLKIQRTQQEDSAVYLCASSLDSRDTYEQYFGPGTRLTVT.

This clonotype appeared a few times. This chain links TRBV21-1 with TRBJ2-3; the table's D call TRBD1 went unverified against the DNA. TRBV21-1 is deemed a pseudogene. This CDR3 has 12 residues. The CDR3 sequence is CASGTEGDTQYF. The DNA for the CDR3 is TGTGCCAGCGGGACAGAGGGAGATACGCAGTATTTT.

The V call is TRBV19, the J call TRBJ2-1; D ambiguous. The V end lost 1 base, the J end lost 8 bases, and 9 bases lay between the germline ends. Per germline, CDR1 LNHDA and CDR2 SQIVND (reference sequence). CDR3 length: 13 residues. The DNA for the CDR3 is TGTGCCAGTAGTATAGGGCAGTTCGATGAGCAGTTCTTC. Its protein product is CASSIGQFDEQFF.

V gene TRBV5-1 combines with J gene TRBJ2-5; perhaps TRBD1 as D (5 bases). Trimming took off 4 bases at V and 1 base at J, with 17 bases between the two ends. The length of the CDR3 is 16 residues. The germline V gene has CDR1 SGHRS and CDR2 YFSETQ. The CDR3 nucleotides read TGCGCCAGCAGCCTAGGATTGGGGCCGACCCAAGAGACCCAGTACTTC. This sequence encodes CASSLGLGPTQETQYF.

This clonotype was detected only a few times. V usage is TRBV4-1 and J usage is TRBJ2-3, with 8 positions matching TRBD2. Trimming at V came to 4 bases and at J to 2 bases, leaving 5 bases not matched to a gene. Germline V gene data show CDR1 as MGHRA and CDR2 as YSYEKL. The CDR3 is 15 residues long. The CDR3 DNA sequence: TGCGCCAGCAGCCCTTTAGCGGGGAACACAGATACGCAGTATTTT. Residues: CASSPLAGNTDTQYF.

This clonotype was seen repeatedly, ten times or more. V and J are TRBV29-1 and TRBJ2-1, with 11 bases identical to TRBD1. The CDR3 contains 13 residues. Germline assignment: CDR1 SQVTM and CDR2 ANQGSEA. V trimming: 8 bases; J trimming: 6 bases; junction bases outside the gene matches: 6. Written as DNA, the CDR3 is TGCAGCACGGGACAGGGGGACCTCAATGAGCAGTTCTTC. Residues: CSTGQGDLNEQFF.

This clonotype came up a few times. The chain is built from TRBV3-1 and TRBJ2-3; 11 nucleotides match TRBD2. This CDR3 comprises 15 residues. From germline, CDR1 is LGHDT and CDR2 YNNKEL (reference sequence). The junction had 6 bases not matched to a gene; V was cut back by 8 bases and J by 2 bases. Here the CDR3 DNA reads TGTGCCAGCCAACTAGCGGGAGAAATCACAGATACGCAGTATTTT. Amino acid sequence: CASQLAGEITDTQYF.

This clonotype was seen a few times. This chain uses TRBV12-3 or TRBV12-4 with TRBJ2-7, with D perhaps being TRBD1 or TRBD2 (5 bases each). The CDR3 extends over 13 amino acids. The V gene lost 1 base and the J gene lost 7 bases, with 11 bases spanning the gap. CDR3: CASSLGGVWEQYF. CDR3 DNA: TGTGCCAGCAGTTTAGGAGGGGTGTGGGAGCAGTACTTC.

The chain carries TRBV4-2 and TRBJ2-7; 10 bases are shared with TRBD1. This CDR3 contains 17 residues. J lost 5 bases, V lost 0 bases, and 10 bases had no gene match. Germline V gene lookup returns CDR1 LGHNA and CDR2 YNFKEQ. The CDR3, as DNA: TGTGCCAGCAGCCAAGAATCGGCGGGGACAGGGGTGGACGAGCAGTACTTC. Translation: CASSQESAGTGVDEQYF.

In DNA form, the CDR3 reads TGTGCCACCAGTGCGTTAAGTAATCAAGAGACCCAGTACTTC. It specifies CATSALSNQETQYF. The chain combines TRBV24-1 with TRBJ2-5; D is unclear. CDR1 is KGHDR and CDR2 is SFDVKD in the germline V gene. The CDR3 runs to 14 residues. The V gene lost 5 bases and the J gene lost 2 bases, with 11 bases spanning the gap.

The chain combines TRBV5-1 with TRBJ2-3, with D possibly matching TRBD1 (6 bases). Trimming cost V 2 bases and J 4 bases, with 14 bases left between them. Germline loops: CDR1 SGHRS, CDR2 YFSETQ. The CDR3 totals 15 residues. Here the CDR3 reads CASSLTGIYSDTQYF. CDR3 nucleotide sequence: TGCGCCAGCAGCTTAACAGGGATTTATTCAGATACGCAGTATTTT. Looking up the rest from reference TRBV5-1 and TRBJ2-3 gives the full variable domain: KAGVTQTPRYLIKTRGQQVTLSCSPISGHRSVSWYQQTPGQGLQFLFEYFSETQRNKGNFPGRFSGRQFSNSRSEMNVSTLELGDSALYLCASSLTGIYSDTQYFGPGTRLTVL.

V gene TRBV30 combines with J gene TRBJ2-3, with D unclear. Germline V CDR1 and CDR2: GTSNPN, SVGIG (reference sequence). Trimming cost V 0 bases and J 4 bases, with 5 bases left between them. The CDR3 consists of 12 residues. The DNA of the CDR3 is TGTGCCTGGAGTGTAACGGCAGATACGCAGTATTTT. Translating it yields CAWSVTADTQYF.